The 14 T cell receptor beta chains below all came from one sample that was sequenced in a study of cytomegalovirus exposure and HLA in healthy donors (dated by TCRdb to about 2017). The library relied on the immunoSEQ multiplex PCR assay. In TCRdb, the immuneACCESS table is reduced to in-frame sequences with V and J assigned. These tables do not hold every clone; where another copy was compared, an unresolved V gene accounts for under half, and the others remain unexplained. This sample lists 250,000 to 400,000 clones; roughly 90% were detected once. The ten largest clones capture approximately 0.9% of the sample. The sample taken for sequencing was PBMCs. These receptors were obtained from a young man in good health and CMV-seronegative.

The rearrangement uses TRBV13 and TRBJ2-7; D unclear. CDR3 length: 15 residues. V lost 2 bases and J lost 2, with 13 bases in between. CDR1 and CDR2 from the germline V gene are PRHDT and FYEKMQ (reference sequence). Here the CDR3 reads CASSLNPRNTYEQYF. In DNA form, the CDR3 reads TGTGCCAGCAGCTTAAACCCCAGGAACACCTACGAGCAGTACTTC.

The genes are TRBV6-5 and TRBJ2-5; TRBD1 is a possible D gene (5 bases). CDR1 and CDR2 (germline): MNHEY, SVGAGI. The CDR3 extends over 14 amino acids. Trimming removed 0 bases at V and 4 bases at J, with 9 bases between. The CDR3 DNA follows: TGTGCCAGCAGTTACTCCCCAGGGCTAGAGACCCAGTACTTC. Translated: CASSYSPGLETQYF.

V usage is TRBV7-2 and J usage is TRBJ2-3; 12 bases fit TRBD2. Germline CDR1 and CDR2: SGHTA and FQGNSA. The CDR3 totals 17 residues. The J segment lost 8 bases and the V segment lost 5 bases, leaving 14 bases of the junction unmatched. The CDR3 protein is CASSPPGLAGGRITQYF. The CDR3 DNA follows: TGTGCCAGCAGCCCCCCCGGGCTAGCGGGGGGGCGTATTACGCAGTATTTT.

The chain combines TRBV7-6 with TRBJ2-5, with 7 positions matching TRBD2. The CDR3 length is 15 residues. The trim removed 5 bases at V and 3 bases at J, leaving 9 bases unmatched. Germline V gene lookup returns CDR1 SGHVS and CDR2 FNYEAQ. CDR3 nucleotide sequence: TGTGCCAGCAGCAAGAATCGGGACTATGAAGAGACCCAGTACTTC. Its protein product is CASSKNRDYEETQYF. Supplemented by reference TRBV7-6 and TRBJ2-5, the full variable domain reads GAGVSQSPRYKVTKRGQDVALRCDPISGHVSLYWYRQALGQGPEFLTYFNYEAQQDKSGLPNDRFSAERPEGSISTLTIQRTEQRDSAMYRCASSKNRDYEETQYFGPGTRLLVL.

The CDR3 protein is CASSSHTDTQYF. The CDR3 nucleotides read TGTGCCAGCTCAAGCCACACAGATACGCAGTATTTT. This rearrangement joins TRBV18 to TRBJ2-3; D is unclear. Trimming left V 5 bases short and J 2 bases short, with 5 bases between. The germline V gene encodes CDR1 KGHSH and CDR2 LQKENI. The CDR3 consists of 12 residues.

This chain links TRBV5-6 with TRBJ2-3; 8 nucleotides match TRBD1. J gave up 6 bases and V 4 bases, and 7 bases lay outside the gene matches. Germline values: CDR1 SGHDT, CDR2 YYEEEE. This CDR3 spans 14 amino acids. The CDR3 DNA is TGTGCCAGCAGCACGACAGGGGCAAGGGATACGCAGTATTTT. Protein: CASSTTGARDTQYF.

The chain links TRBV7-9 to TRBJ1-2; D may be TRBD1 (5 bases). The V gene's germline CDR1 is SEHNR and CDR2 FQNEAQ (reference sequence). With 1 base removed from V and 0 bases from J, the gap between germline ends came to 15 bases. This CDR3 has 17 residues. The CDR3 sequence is CASSLEDNGLANYGYTF. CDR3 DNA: TGTGCCAGCAGCTTAGAGGACAACGGGTTAGCTAACTATGGCTACACCTTC.

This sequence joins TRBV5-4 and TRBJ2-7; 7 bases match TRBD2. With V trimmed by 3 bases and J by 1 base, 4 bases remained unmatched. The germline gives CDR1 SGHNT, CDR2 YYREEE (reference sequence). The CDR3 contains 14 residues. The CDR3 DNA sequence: TGTGCCAGCAGCTGGGAGGGGAGTTCCTACGAGCAGTACTTC. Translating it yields CASSWEGSSYEQYF. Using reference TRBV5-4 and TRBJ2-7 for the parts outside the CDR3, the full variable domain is ETGVTQSPTHLIKTRGQQVTLRCSSQSGHNTVSWYQQALGQGPQFIFQYYREEENGRGNFPPRFSGLQFPNYSSELNVNALELDDSALYLCASSWEGSSYEQYFGPGTRLTVT.

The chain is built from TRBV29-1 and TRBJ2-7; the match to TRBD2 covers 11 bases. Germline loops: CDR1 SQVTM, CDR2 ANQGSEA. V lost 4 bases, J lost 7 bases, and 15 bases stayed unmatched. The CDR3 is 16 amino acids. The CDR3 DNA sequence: TGCAGCGTTGGGAAACTTGGCCTAGCGGGGGGACAGGAGCAGTACTTC. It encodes CSVGKLGLAGGQEQYF.

Written as DNA, the CDR3 is TGCGCCAGCAGCCCGGCCGGGACAGGGGGCACTGAAGCTTTCTTT. It translates to CASSPAGTGGTEAFF. The chain recombines TRBV5-1 with TRBJ1-1; 11 nucleotides match TRBD1. With V trimmed by 4 bases and J by 4 bases, 6 bases remained unmatched. The germline V gene encodes CDR1 SGHRS and CDR2 YFSETQ. This CDR3 is built from 15 residues.

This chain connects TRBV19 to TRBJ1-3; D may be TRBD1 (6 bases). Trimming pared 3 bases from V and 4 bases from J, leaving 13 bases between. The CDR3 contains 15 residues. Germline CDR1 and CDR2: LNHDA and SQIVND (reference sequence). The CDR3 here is CASSIRWDIGNTIYF. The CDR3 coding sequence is TGTGCCAGTAGTATTCGCTGGGACATCGGAAACACCATATATTTT.

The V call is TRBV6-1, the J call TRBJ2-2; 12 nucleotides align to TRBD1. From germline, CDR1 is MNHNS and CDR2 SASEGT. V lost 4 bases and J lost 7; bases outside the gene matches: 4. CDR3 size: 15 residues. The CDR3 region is CASSGRDRGLGELFF. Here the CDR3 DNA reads TGTGCCAGCAGTGGTCGGGACAGGGGGCTCGGGGAGCTGTTTTTT.

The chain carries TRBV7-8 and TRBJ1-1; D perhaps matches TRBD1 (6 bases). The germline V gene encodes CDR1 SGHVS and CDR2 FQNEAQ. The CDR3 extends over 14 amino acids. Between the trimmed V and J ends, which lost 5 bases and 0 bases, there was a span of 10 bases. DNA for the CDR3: TGTGCCAGCAGCCGGACAGAACTGAACACTGAAGCTTTCTTT. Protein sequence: CASSRTELNTEAFF.

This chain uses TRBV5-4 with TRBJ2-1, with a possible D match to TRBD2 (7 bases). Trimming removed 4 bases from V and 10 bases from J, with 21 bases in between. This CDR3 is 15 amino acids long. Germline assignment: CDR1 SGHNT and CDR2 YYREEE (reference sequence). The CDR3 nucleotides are TGTGCCAGCAGCGGAGAGGGGGGGCCTTTCTTGGAGCAGTTCTTC. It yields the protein CASSGEGGPFLEQFF.